This T cell receptor (beta chain) was retrieved from a study of blood T cell repertoires in COVID-19. The CDR3 is 13 residues long. Germline V gene data show CDR1 as SQVTM and CDR2 as ANQGSEA. V trimming: 7 bases; J trimming: 4 bases; junction bases outside the gene matches: 6. The method was immunoSEQ multiplex PCR; TCRdb's version includes in-frame clones alone and lacks a portion of them. The sample yields about 80,000 clones, about 72% seen once. The TCR sequence derives from a man aged 65-85 years with active or convalescent COVID-19. V gene TRBV29-1 combines with J gene TRBJ2-7; 11 bases fit TRBD2. The material sequenced was peripheral blood. The CDR3 loop is CSARVAGGYEQYF. The CDR3 coding sequence is TGCAGCGCCCGAGTAGCGGGGGGGTACGAGCAGTACTTC.